This T cell receptor beta chain was observed in a study of T cell responses to AZD1222 COVID-19 vaccine. This CDR3 spans 13 amino acids. CDR1 and CDR2 from the germline V gene are SGHAT and FQNNGV. V was pared by 0 bases and J by 5 bases, with 7 bases between. Comment on this clone: The antigen is not known.

Study results and caveats: Among the donors, most were white British and more were female, and clonal diversity was possibly underestimated.

Using immunoSEQ multiplex PCR, the repertoire was profiled, and TCRdb retains in-frame clones only, with some absent. The sample holds 110,000 to 150,000 clones, roughly 90% seen once. The sequences come from peripheral blood, collected on day 0 of AZD1222 vaccination. The origin of this receptor is an adult in good health. The V and J genes are TRBV11-2 and TRBJ1-1; D gene uncertain. CDR3 sequence: CASSLERTTEAFF. The CDR3 coding sequence is TGTGCCAGCAGCTTAGAACGGACGACTGAAGCTTTCTTT.